This T cell receptor beta chain was sequenced during a study of regulatory T cells in long-lasting Graves disease. Regarding the study as a whole: The TCR repertoire of persistent Graves' patients was less diverse than that of newly diagnosed ones. TRBV28, TRBJ1-2 and TRBJ2-5 were segments that persistent disease favored. Among the persistent patients, roughly 2,500 public clonotypes were shared, more than the 750 to 1,000 shared among new patients.

This clonotype was found many times. The target antigen is unknown. CDR1 SGHRS and CDR2 YFSETQ come from the germline V gene. The V segment lost 1 base and the J segment 12 bases; nucleotides outside the gene matches: 6. The CDR3 covers 13 residues. Researchers made TCR beta libraries by using iRepertoire HTBI primers and running Arm-PCR on CDR3 regions. In the authors' workflow: Samples revealed 62 TRBV and fewer than 15 TRBJ segments. In TCRdb, the multiplex PCR reads were re-called with MiXCR into one record per CDR3 protein. It is TCRdb's table, rather than the study itself, that gives the V and J calls and clone size. The sample records fewer than 400,000 distinct CDR3 sequences, 15% to 20% being singletons. The time point: persistent/refractory GD, antithyroid drugs over 5 years with positive TRAb. PBMC RNA was the source of the TCR library.

The specimen comprised peripheral blood mononuclear cells (PBMCs), sampled when the disease was refractory, from a patient treated with antithyroid drugs. The sequence was obtained from a female donor with Graves disease. The chain recombines TRBV5-1 with TRBJ1-1; 10 bases match TRBD1. The CDR3 region is CASSLTGQGVTFF. The DNA of the CDR3 is TGCGCCAGCAGCTTGACCGGACAGGGGGTGACTTTCTTT.